The rows below give T cell receptor beta chains drawn from one sample of a study of T-cell reconstitution after alpha-beta-depleted transplantation in children. TCRdb re-analysed the PCR reads in MiXCR, keeping a single row per CDR3 protein. The table lists roughly 280,000 distinct CDR3 sequences, 11% of them singletons. This sample comprised peripheral blood, obtained 180 days after TCRalphabeta/CD19-depleted stem cell transplant. Receptors were obtained from a male patient aged 2-15 years who had a stem cell transplant for chronic granulomatous disease, so the T cells may come from the graft donor. Both conserved end residues are part of each CDR3.

v_gene	j_gene	CDR3aa
TRBV5-1	TRBJ2-1	CASSLSGNYNEQFF
TRBV12-3/TRBV12-4	TRBJ2-3	CTSSFKFGVGSGKLDTQYF
TRBV12-3/TRBV12-4	TRBJ1-3	CASSVTLSGNTIYF
TRBV29-1	TRBJ1-3	CSARTGGNTIYF
TRBV20-1	TRBJ2-3	CSADRGDTQYF
TRBV20-1	TRBJ2-7	CSASRQVGSYEQYF
TRBV5-1	TRBJ1-2	CASSLPGQGADGYTF
TRBV5-4	TRBJ2-1	CASSSPSGTGLRGFYNEQFF
TRBV7-8	TRBJ2-1	CASSPEPPRYNEQFF
TRBV20-1	TRBJ2-1	CCARPSSGRYNEQFF
TRBV4-2	TRBJ2-2	CASSQEQPTNTGELFF
TRBV19	TRBJ2-7	CASSPSPQGGEQYF